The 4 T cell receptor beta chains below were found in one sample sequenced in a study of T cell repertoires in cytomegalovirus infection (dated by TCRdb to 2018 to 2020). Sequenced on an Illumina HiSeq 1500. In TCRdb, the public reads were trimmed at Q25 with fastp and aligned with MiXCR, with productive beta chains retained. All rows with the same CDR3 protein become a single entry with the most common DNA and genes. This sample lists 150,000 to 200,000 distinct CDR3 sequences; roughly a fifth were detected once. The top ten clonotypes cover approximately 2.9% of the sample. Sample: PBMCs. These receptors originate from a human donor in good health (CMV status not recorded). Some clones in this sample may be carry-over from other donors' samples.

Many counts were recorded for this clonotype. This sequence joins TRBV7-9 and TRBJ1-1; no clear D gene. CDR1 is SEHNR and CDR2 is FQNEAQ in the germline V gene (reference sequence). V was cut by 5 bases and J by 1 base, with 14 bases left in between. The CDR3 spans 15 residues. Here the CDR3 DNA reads TGTGCCAGCAGCGCCTACGGCAGCTCGAACACTGAAGCTTTCTTT. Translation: CASSAYGSSNTEAFF.

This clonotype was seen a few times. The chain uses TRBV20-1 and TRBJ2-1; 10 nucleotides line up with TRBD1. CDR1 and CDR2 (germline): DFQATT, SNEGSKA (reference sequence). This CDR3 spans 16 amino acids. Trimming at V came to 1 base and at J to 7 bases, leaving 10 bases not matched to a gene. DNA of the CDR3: TGCAGTGCTAGAGGAACCGGGACAGGGGCTTCGAATGAGCAGTTCTTC. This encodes CSARGTGTGASNEQFF.

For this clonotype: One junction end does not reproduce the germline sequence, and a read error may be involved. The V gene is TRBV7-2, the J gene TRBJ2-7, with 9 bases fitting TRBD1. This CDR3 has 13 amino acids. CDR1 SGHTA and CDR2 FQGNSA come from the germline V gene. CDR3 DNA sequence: TGTGCCAGCAGCCAGACCTCCGGCGGGACAGGGATCTTC. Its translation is CASSQTSGGTGIF. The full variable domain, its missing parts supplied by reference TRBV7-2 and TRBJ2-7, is GAGVSQSPSNKVTEKGKDVELRCDPISGHTALYWYRQSLGQGLEFLIYFQGNSAPDKSGLPSDRFSAERTGGSVSTLTIQRTQQEDSAVYLCASSQTSGGTGIFGPGTRLTVT.

The CDR3 bases are TGCAGCCTAGGACAGGACTATGGCTACACCTTC. Its translation is CSLGQDYGYTF. The J gene is TRBJ1-2, the V gene TRBV29-1; 7 bases match TRBD1. V shed 8 bases and J 3 bases; nucleotides not matched to a gene: 3. The CDR3 is 11 residues long. Germline CDR1 reads SQVTM; CDR2 reads ANQGSEA.